This T cell receptor (beta chain) was identified in a study of blood T cells in healthy people across ages. Of note for this clonotype: Its antigen is not known. At one end, the junction sequence differs from germline, possibly due to a read error.

CDR1 and CDR2 (germline): SEHNR, FQNEAQ (reference sequence). This CDR3 has 15 residues. Investigators took 9.5 to 10 milliliters of peripheral blood from every donor. Findings of the study overall: Across samples, TCR beta diversity tracked strongly with naive T cell percentage.

Next came a second PCR, run for roughly 6 to 11 cycles, which used a sample-barcoded 5' primer along with a J-beta primer mix. Unique molecular identifiers of 12 random nucleotides labeled each cDNA. There were at least 2.5 million CDR3-containing paired-end reads obtained from each sample. Using its own MiXCR run on the 5' RACE reads, TCRdb lists one record per CDR3 protein. The data hold 1.5 million to 2 million distinct CDR3 sequences, with roughly 28% observed a single time. The chain links TRBV7-9 to TRBJ2-7, with a weak D call TRBD2 (6 bases). The sequenced sample consisted of blood. The origin of this receptor is a woman between 25 and 40 years old in good health. CDR3 sequence: CASSPAGTATYGQYF. The CDR3 bases are TGTGCCAGCAGCCCCGCGGGAACAGCCACCTACGGGCAGTACTTC.